A single sample gave rise to the 10 T cell receptor beta chains below, sequenced in a study of T cells in localized non-small cell lung cancer. Using immunoSEQ multiplex PCR, the repertoire was profiled, and TCRdb retains in-frame clones only, with some absent. The sample holds 20,000 to 25,000 clones; around 87% are singletons and the top ten take over 9%. The sample in question was PBMCs, obtained before any cancer treatment. All receptors derive from a man between 40 and 75 years old with stage II squamous cell lung carcinoma.

The chain has TRBV5-1 and TRBJ1-1; D unresolved. Trimming stripped 0 bases from V and 1 base from J, with 7 bases between. The CDR3 length is 14 residues. Germline CDR1 SGHRS, CDR2 YFSETQ. The CDR3: CASSLGPTNTEAFF. CDR3 sequence (DNA): TGCGCCAGCAGCTTGGGACCGACGAACACTGAAGCTTTCTTT.

The chain has TRBV14 and TRBJ2-1; weak D call: TRBD2 (6 bases). V dropped 5 bases and J dropped 0 bases, with 11 bases sitting between them. Per germline, CDR1 SGHDN and CDR2 FVKESK. This CDR3 is built from 15 residues. The CDR3 loop is CASSYSSASYNEQFF. CDR3 sequence (DNA): TGTGCCAGCAGCTATTCTAGCGCCTCCTACAATGAGCAGTTCTTC.

The chain employs TRBV6-9 and TRBJ2-7; the match to TRBD2 covers 10 bases. J was trimmed by 2 bases and V by 6 bases; bases with no gene match: 7. The germline V gene encodes CDR1 MNHGY and CDR2 SVAAGI. This CDR3 has 15 residues. CDR3 region: CASSPSGRPTYEQYF. The CDR3 bases are TGTGCCAGCAGCCCTAGCGGGAGACCCACCTACGAGCAGTACTTC.

The CDR3 spells CASSPQDTQYF. The CDR3 DNA is TGTGCCAGCTCCCCTCAAGATACGCAGTATTTT. The rearrangement joins TRBV18 to TRBJ2-3; D call uncertain. The V and J ends lost 6 bases and 5 bases respectively, with 6 bases between them. CDR3 length: 11 amino acids. CDR1 is KGHSH, CDR2 LQKENI, per germline.

This clone was counted only a few times. V is TRBV11-2 and J is TRBJ2-7; maybe TRBD1 (6 bases). The CDR3 sequence is 14 residues long. V lost 3 bases and J 6 bases, leaving 15 bases between the germline ends. The V gene's germline CDR1 is SGHAT and CDR2 FQNNGV. The CDR3 sequence: CASSFLQGSGEQYF. The CDR3 DNA is TGTGCCAGCAGCTTCCTACAGGGATCAGGCGAGCAGTACTTC.

This clone appeared a few times. V and J are TRBV29-1 and TRBJ2-3; TRBD2 matches at 12 bases. V was clipped by 7 bases and J by 5 bases; unmatched bases: 7. The CDR3 has 14 residues. CDR1 and CDR2 from the germline V gene are SQVTM and ANQGSEA. The chain's CDR3 is CSGKLAGGIDTQYF. CDR3 nucleotide sequence: TGCAGCGGTAAACTAGCGGGAGGAATAGATACGCAGTATTTT.

The table lists this clone with a few counts. The V call is TRBV19, the J call TRBJ2-2; 9 bases align to TRBD2. V shed 8 bases, J shed 5 bases, and the junction held 12 bases outside the gene matches. The CDR3 contains 16 residues. Germline loops: CDR1 LNHDA, CDR2 SQIVND (reference sequence). CDR3 sequence (DNA): TGTGCCAGTTCGCGACTAGCGGTCTATGTGACCGGGGAGCTGTTTTTT. Translation: CASSRLAVYVTGELFF.

This chain connects TRBV6-6 to TRBJ1-1, with D hard to call. V was trimmed by 4 bases and J by 2 bases, leaving 14 bases between them. The CDR3 sequence is 15 residues long. The germline V gene encodes CDR1 MNHNY and CDR2 SVGAGI (reference sequence). The CDR3 DNA sequence: TGTGCCAGCAGTTCCGGGCAGGCGGTAAACACTGAAGCTTTCTTT. The encoded protein is CASSSGQAVNTEAFF.

This sequence joins TRBV5-1 and TRBJ2-7; D gene unclear. This CDR3 has 12 residues. Looked up from germline, CDR1 is SGHRS and CDR2 is YFSETQ. V was shortened by 0 bases and J by 6 bases, with 7 bases between the two germline ends. The CDR3 is CASSLEESEQYF. The CDR3, as DNA: TGCGCCAGCAGCTTGGAGGAGTCCGAGCAGTACTTC.

V is TRBV6-1 and J is TRBJ1-1; 8 positions agree with TRBD1. The germline V gene has CDR1 MNHNS and CDR2 SASEGT. The length of the CDR3 is 15 residues. Germline trimming cut 4 bases from V and 0 bases from J; bases unmatched to any gene: 4. The CDR3 region is CASSVDRGLNTEAFF. Written as DNA, the CDR3 is TGTGCCAGCAGTGTTGACAGGGGTTTGAACACTGAAGCTTTCTTT.